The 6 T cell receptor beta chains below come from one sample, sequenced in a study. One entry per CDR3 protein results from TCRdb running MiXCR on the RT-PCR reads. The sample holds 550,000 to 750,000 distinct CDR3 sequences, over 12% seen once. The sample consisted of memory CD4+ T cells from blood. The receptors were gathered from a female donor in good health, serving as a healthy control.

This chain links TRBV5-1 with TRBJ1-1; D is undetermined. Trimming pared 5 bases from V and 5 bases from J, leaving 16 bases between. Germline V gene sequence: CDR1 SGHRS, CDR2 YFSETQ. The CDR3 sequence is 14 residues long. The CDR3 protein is CASSFQQVGTEAFF. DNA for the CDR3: TGCGCCAGCAGTTTTCAGCAGGTTGGAACTGAAGCTTTCTTT.

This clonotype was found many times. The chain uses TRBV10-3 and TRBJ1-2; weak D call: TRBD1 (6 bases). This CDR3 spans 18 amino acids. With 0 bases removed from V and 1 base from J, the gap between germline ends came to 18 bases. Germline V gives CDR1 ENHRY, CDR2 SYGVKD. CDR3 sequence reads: CAISESYVGGGDNYGYTF. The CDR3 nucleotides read TGTGCCATCAGTGAGTCGTACGTCGGTGGGGGCGATAACTATGGCTACACCTTC.

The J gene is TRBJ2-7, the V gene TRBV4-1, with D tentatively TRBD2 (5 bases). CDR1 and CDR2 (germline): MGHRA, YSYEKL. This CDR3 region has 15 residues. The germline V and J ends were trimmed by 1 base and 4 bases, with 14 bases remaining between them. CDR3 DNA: TGCGCCAGCAGCCAAGTCCCGGGAAGGCGTTACGAGCAGTACTTC. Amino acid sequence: CASSQVPGRRYEQYF.

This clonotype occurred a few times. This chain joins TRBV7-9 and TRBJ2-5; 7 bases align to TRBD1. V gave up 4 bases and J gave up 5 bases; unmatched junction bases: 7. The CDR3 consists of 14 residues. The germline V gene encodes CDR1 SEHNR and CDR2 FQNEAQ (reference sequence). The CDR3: CASSSDRMGETQYF. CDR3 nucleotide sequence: TGTGCCAGCAGCTCGGACAGGATGGGGGAGACCCAGTACTTC.

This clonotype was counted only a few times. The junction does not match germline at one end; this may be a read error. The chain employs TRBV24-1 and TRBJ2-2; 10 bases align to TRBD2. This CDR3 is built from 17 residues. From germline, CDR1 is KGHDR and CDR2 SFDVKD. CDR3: CATSDLPSGRPTGELFF. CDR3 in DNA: TGTGCCACCAGTGATCTTCCTAGCGGGAGACCCACCGGGGAGCTTTTTTTT.

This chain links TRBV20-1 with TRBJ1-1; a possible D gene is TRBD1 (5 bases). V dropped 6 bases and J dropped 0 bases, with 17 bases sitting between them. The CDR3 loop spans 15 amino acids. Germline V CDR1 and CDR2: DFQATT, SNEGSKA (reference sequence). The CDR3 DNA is TGCAGTGCCCGCGGGGCCTGGGGCATGAACACTGAAGCTTTCTTT. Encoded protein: CSARGAWGMNTEAFF.